Below, 18 T cell receptor beta chains from the same sample are listed, as sequenced in a study of blood T cell repertoires in COVID-19. The assay was immunoSEQ multiplex PCR, and TCRdb's table has in-frame clones only and misses some. The repertoire consists of fewer than 250,000 clones, with 83% occurring once and the leading ten covering around 3.3%. Sequenced material: PBMCs or T cells enriched from blood (not recorded which). These receptors were taken from a woman aged 40 to 50 who had been exposed to COVID-19.

V usage is TRBV4-1 and J usage is TRBJ1-5; D perhaps matches TRBD1 (5 bases). CDR1 MGHRA and CDR2 YSYEKL come from the germline V gene. The V and J ends lost 0 bases and 7 bases respectively, with 13 bases between them. This CDR3 is 15 amino acids long. The CDR3 DNA reads as TGCGCCAGCAGCCAAGATTCGCAGGGCGCCCAGCCCCAGCATTTT. Encoded protein: CASSQDSQGAQPQHF.

The chain is built from TRBV11-3 and TRBJ1-3; D remains unclear. The CDR3 has 18 amino acids. Trimming cost V 2 bases and J 8 bases, with 25 bases left between them. Germline V gives CDR1 SGHNT, CDR2 YENEEA. In DNA form, the CDR3 reads TGTGCCAGCAGCTTAAGCCCCCTAGTCCCCCATACCGGAGACACCATATATTTT. Translation: CASSLSPLVPHTGDTIYF.

The chain carries TRBV20-1 and TRBJ1-2, with no clear D. The length of the CDR3 is 12 residues. The V and J ends lost 3 bases and 3 bases respectively, with 8 bases between them. Germline CDR1 is DFQATT and CDR2 is SNEGSKA (reference sequence). Written as DNA, the CDR3 is TGCAGTGCTAGTCTGCGTGACTATGGCTACACCTTC. Its translation: CSASLRDYGYTF.

V usage is TRBV3-1 (or the pseudogene TRBV3-2) and J usage is TRBJ2-2; 11 bases are shared with TRBD2. From germline, CDR1 is LGHDT and CDR2 YNNKEL (reference sequence). Unmatched junction bases numbered 8, after V lost 1 base and J lost 4 bases. The CDR3 has 18 amino acids. DNA of the CDR3: TGTGCCAGCAGCCAAGGCCCCAGACTAGCGGGAAGCACCGGGGAGCTGTTTTTT. Its translation: CASSQGPRLAGSTGELFF.

J is TRBJ2-7 and V is TRBV7-2; D gene unclear. CDR1 and CDR2 from the germline V gene are SGHTA and FQGNSA. This CDR3 has 12 amino acids. V was pared by 3 bases and J by 0 bases, with 3 bases between. The CDR3 loop reads CASSFISYEQYF. CDR3 in DNA: TGTGCCAGCAGCTTTATCTCCTACGAGCAGTACTTC.

This clone has a handful of counts. The rearrangement uses TRBV4-2 and TRBJ2-5; 9 positions match TRBD2. With 1 base clipped from V and 2 bases from J, the junction kept 2 bases outside the gene matches. Germline-derived CDR1 and CDR2 are LGHNA and YNFKEQ. This CDR3 region has 15 residues. The CDR3 protein is CASSQGRGGQETQYF. CDR3 nucleotide sequence: TGTGCCAGCAGCCAAGGGCGGGGGGGGCAAGAGACCCAGTACTTC.

This clone was counted once. The chain employs TRBV5-1 and TRBJ2-3; possible D gene TRBD2, 6 bases. Germline CDR1 and CDR2: SGHRS and YFSETQ. V was cut by 5 bases and J by 2 bases, with 12 bases left in between. The CDR3 runs to 14 residues. The chain's CDR3 is CASSSGTPTDTQYF. The CDR3, as DNA: TGCGCCAGCAGTTCCGGGACTCCCACAGATACGCAGTATTTT.

V and J are TRBV5-1 and TRBJ1-1; 8 nucleotides line up with TRBD1. Trimming removed 1 base from V and 1 base from J; junction bases left unmatched: 9. Germline lookup yields CDR1 SGHRS and CDR2 YFSETQ. The CDR3 is 17 amino acids. CDR3 region: CASSLRPQGVGNTEAFF. CDR3 DNA: TGCGCCAGCAGCTTGAGGCCACAGGGGGTCGGGAACACTGAAGCTTTCTTT.

The chain carries TRBV5-1 and TRBJ2-5; 13 nucleotides align to TRBD2. Germline CDR1 SGHRS, CDR2 YFSETQ. J was trimmed by 7 bases and V by 4 bases; bases with no gene match: 4. The CDR3 totals 14 residues. CDR3: CASSRTSGGGTQYF. CDR3 nucleotide sequence: TGCGCCAGCAGCCGGACTAGCGGGGGTGGGACCCAGTACTTC.

The rearrangement links TRBV19 to TRBJ2-4; TRBD2 matches 7 bases. Germline trimming cut 3 bases from V and 0 bases from J; bases unmatched to any gene: 11. This CDR3 has 18 amino acids. In germline, CDR1 is LNHDA, CDR2 SQIVND (reference sequence). CDR3 region: CASSIPPGGKLAKNIQYF. In DNA form, the CDR3 reads TGTGCCAGTAGTATCCCCCCGGGGGGAAAACTAGCCAAAAACATTCAGTACTTC.

The chain employs TRBV3-1 (or the pseudogene TRBV3-2) and TRBJ2-7, with 9 positions matching TRBD2. V shed 1 base and J 5 bases; nucleotides not matched to a gene: 6. The CDR3 loop spans 15 amino acids. Germline V gene sequence: CDR1 LGHDT, CDR2 YNNKEL (reference sequence). Here the CDR3 reads CASSQGRLAGNEQYF. DNA for the CDR3: TGTGCCAGCAGCCAAGGACGGCTAGCGGGGAACGAGCAGTACTTC.

The chain has TRBV21-1 and TRBJ1-2. TRBV21-1 is flagged as a pseudogene. The CDR3 covers 13 residues. CDR3 sequence: CATLPVRRYGYTF. The CDR3 DNA is TGTGCCACCCTCCCTGTTAGGAGATATGGCTACACCTTC.

The chain uses TRBV19 and TRBJ2-7, with 10 positions matching TRBD1. The germline CDR1 and CDR2 sequences are LNHDA and SQIVND (reference sequence). The CDR3 runs to 15 residues. V lost 5 bases and J lost 6; bases outside the gene matches: 10. CDR3 amino acids: CASSQRGTGVFEQYF. The CDR3 DNA reads as TGTGCCAGTAGTCAAAGGGGGACAGGGGTGTTCGAGCAGTACTTC.

The rearrangement links TRBV6-5 to TRBJ1-2; D might be TRBD1 (5 bases). Germline loops: CDR1 MNHEY, CDR2 SVGAGI. The CDR3 consists of 13 residues. The germline V and J ends were trimmed by 2 bases and 5 bases, with 9 bases remaining between them. The CDR3 loop is CASSYPGGYGYTF. The CDR3 DNA sequence: TGTGCCAGCAGTTACCCGGGGGGTTATGGCTACACCTTC.

The chain links TRBV5-1 to TRBJ2-5; no clear D gene. The germline V gene encodes CDR1 SGHRS and CDR2 YFSETQ. CDR3 length: 13 amino acids. The V end lost 4 bases, the J end lost 0 bases, and 7 bases lay between the germline ends. The CDR3 DNA reads TGCGCCAGCAGCCCCCGGGACCAAGAGACCCAGTACTTC. Protein: CASSPRDQETQYF. Filled out from reference TRBV5-1 and TRBJ2-5, the complete variable domain reads KAGVTQTPRYLIKTRGQQVTLSCSPISGHRSVSWYQQTPGQGLQFLFEYFSETQRNKGNFPGRFSGRQFSNSRSEMNVSTLELGDSALYLCASSPRDQETQYFGPGTRLLVL.

The J gene is TRBJ1-2, the V gene TRBV19; tentatively, D is TRBD1 (6 bases). CDR1 LNHDA and CDR2 SQIVND come from the germline V gene (reference sequence). Trimming stripped 1 base from V and 6 bases from J, with 9 bases between. This CDR3 comprises 13 residues. The CDR3 reads CASSIVGGDGYTF. The CDR3 bases are TGTGCCAGTAGTATAGTTGGGGGCGATGGCTACACCTTC.

The chain is built from TRBV19 and TRBJ1-1; 9 bases agree with TRBD1. There are 13 residues in the CDR3. Looked up from germline, CDR1 is LNHDA and CDR2 is SQIVND (reference sequence). V trimming: 7 bases; J trimming: 8 bases; junction bases outside the gene matches: 8. In DNA, the CDR3 is TGTGCCAGTACCCGGGACAGGGCTGTGGAAGCTTTCTTT. Its translation is CASTRDRAVEAFF.

This chain connects TRBV5-1 to TRBJ1-4, with D possibly TRBD1 on 5 matching bases. Per germline, CDR1 SGHRS and CDR2 YFSETQ. This CDR3 comprises 14 residues. With 7 bases removed from V and 8 bases from J, the gap between germline ends came to 18 bases. CDR3 DNA sequence: TGCGCCAGCCAGGGAGGCACCCCTCGGGAAAAACTGTTTTTT. Translating gives CASQGGTPREKLFF.